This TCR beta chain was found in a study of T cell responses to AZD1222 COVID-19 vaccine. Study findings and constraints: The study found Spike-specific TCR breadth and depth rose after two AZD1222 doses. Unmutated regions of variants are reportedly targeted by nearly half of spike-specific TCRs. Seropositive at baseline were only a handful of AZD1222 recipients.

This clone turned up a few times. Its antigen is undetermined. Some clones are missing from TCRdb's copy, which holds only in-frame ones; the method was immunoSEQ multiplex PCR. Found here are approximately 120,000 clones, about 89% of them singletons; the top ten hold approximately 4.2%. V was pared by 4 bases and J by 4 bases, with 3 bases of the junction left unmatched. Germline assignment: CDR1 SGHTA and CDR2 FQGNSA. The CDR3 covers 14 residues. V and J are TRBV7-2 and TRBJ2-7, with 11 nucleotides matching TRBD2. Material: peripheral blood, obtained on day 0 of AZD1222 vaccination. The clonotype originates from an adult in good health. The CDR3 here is CASSSGTSGYEQYF. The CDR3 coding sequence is TGTGCCAGCAGCTCCGGGACTAGCGGTTACGAGCAGTACTTC. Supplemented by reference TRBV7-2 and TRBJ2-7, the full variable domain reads GAGVSQSPSNKVTEKGKDVELRCDPISGHTALYWYRQSLGQGLEFLIYFQGNSAPDKSGLPSDRFSAERTGGSVSTLTIQRTQQEDSAVYLCASSSGTSGYEQYFGPGTRLTVT.